The 8 T cell receptor beta chains listed next were all sequenced from one sample in a study of blood T cell repertoires in COVID-19. Profiling relied on immunoSEQ multiplex PCR, and the TCRdb table lists in-frame clones only, not all of them. The data show about 180,000 clones, under 90% seen once. The sequencing sample was made of peripheral blood. Receptor source: a woman older than 75 with active or convalescent COVID-19.

The chain couples TRBV5-6 to TRBJ1-2; TRBD1 matches 8 bases. With 5 bases clipped from V and 6 bases from J, the junction kept 3 bases outside the gene matches. Germline V lookup: CDR1 SGHDT, CDR2 YYEEEE. CDR3 length: 12 residues. The chain's CDR3 is CASRLTGDGYTF. CDR3 coding DNA: TGTGCCAGCAGACTGACAGGGGATGGCTACACCTTC.

The chain recombines TRBV7-3 with TRBJ2-3; no firm D call. The germline V and J ends were trimmed by 5 bases and 1 base, with 7 bases remaining between them. This CDR3 contains 13 residues. In germline, CDR1 is SGHTA, CDR2 FQGTGA. CDR3 coding DNA: TGTGCCAGCAGCCAAGCCGGCACAGATACGCAGTATTTT. It codes for CASSQAGTDTQYF.

The rearrangement joins TRBV5-4 to TRBJ2-1; no reliable D call. The germline gives CDR1 SGHNT, CDR2 YYREEE (reference sequence). Deletions cut 5 bases from V and 0 bases from J, with 12 bases between. This CDR3 is built from 15 residues. The DNA of the CDR3 is TGTGCCAGCAGACCCCCTAGAGGCTCCTACAATGAGCAGTTCTTC. Protein sequence: CASRPPRGSYNEQFF. Full variable domain (remainder filled in from reference TRBV5-4 and TRBJ2-1): ETGVTQSPTHLIKTRGQQVTLRCSSQSGHNTVSWYQQALGQGPQFIFQYYREEENGRGNFPPRFSGLQFPNYSSELNVNALELDDSALYLCASRPPRGSYNEQFFGPGTRLTVL.

The chain employs TRBV5-1 and TRBJ2-2, with D possibly being TRBD1 (6 bases). Germline CDR1 SGHRS, CDR2 YFSETQ. V dropped 3 bases and J dropped 4 bases, with 25 bases sitting between them. The CDR3 loop spans 19 amino acids. CDR3 residues: CASSSKQGWGPGTTGELFF. The DNA of the CDR3 is TGCGCCAGCAGCTCTAAACAGGGCTGGGGCCCAGGGACCACCGGGGAGCTGTTTTTT.

The chain couples TRBV30 to TRBJ2-7, with D perhaps matching TRBD2 (5 bases). The germline V gene encodes CDR1 GTSNPN and CDR2 SVGIG (reference sequence). V lost 0 bases to trimming and J lost 6 bases, with 15 bases between them. The length of the CDR3 is 14 residues. In DNA, the CDR3 is TGTGCCTGGAGTGTAGTGGCGCGGGTGGTCGAGCAGTACTTC. Translating it yields CAWSVVARVVEQYF.

This chain uses TRBV15 with TRBJ2-7, with 10 bases matching TRBD2. Germline values: CDR1 LNHNV, CDR2 YYDKDF (reference sequence). Trimming removed 4 bases from V and 2 bases from J; junction bases left unmatched: 17. This CDR3 is built from 19 residues. The CDR3 is CATSTPSGGVAGGTYEQYF. CDR3 bases: TGTGCCACCAGCACCCCCTCCGGTGGAGTAGCGGGAGGAACCTACGAGCAGTACTTC.

The chain uses TRBV18 and TRBJ2-7, with TRBD1 as a possible D gene (6 bases). The CDR3 extends over 13 amino acids. V dropped 6 bases and J dropped 2 bases, with 11 bases sitting between them. Germline V lookup: CDR1 KGHSH, CDR2 LQKENI. The CDR3 region is CASSTTGPYEQYF. The CDR3 DNA sequence: TGTGCCAGCTCCACGACAGGTCCCTACGAGCAGTACTTC.

This clone occurred a few times. The chain has TRBV11-1 and TRBJ2-7; D possibly corresponds to TRBD1 (6 bases). Germline CDR1 reads SGHAT; CDR2 reads FQDESV (reference sequence). This CDR3 contains 14 residues. V was shortened by 2 bases and J by 2 bases, with 10 bases between the two germline ends. The CDR3 protein is CASSLQWGPYEQYF. In nucleotides, the CDR3 is TGTGCCAGCAGCTTACAATGGGGGCCCTACGAGCAGTACTTC. The full variable domain, completed using reference TRBV11-1 and TRBJ2-7, is EAEVAQSPRYKITEKSQAVAFWCDPISGHATLYWYRQILGQGPELLVQFQDESVVDDSQLPKDRFSAERLKGVDSTLKIQPAELGDSAMYLCASSLQWGPYEQYFGPGTRLTVT.